The 2 T cell receptor beta chains below were found in one sample sequenced in a study of monozygotic twins with inflammatory bowel disease. Each CDR3 protein gets one entry in TCRdb, which reprocessed the 5' RACE reads and gives no DNA. This sample's table reports 80,000 or so distinct CDR3 sequences. The sample consisted of blood. Source of these receptors: a human donor with ulcerative colitis or Crohn's disease, or a healthy co-twin of an affected twin (not recorded which).

The chain recombines TRBV5-1 with TRBJ1-2; TCRdb's D call, TRBD1, is unchecked because there is no DNA. Germline V gene data show CDR1 as SGHRS and CDR2 as YFSETQ. The length of the CDR3 is 14 residues. Here the CDR3 reads CASTYSGGASGYTF.

The V call is TRBV24-1, the J call TRBJ2-1; TCRdb reports TRBD2, a call that lacks DNA to check it against. Germline V gene lookup returns CDR1 KGHDR and CDR2 SFDVKD. This CDR3 has 16 residues. CDR3 sequence reads: CATSDSLAGGQNEQFF.